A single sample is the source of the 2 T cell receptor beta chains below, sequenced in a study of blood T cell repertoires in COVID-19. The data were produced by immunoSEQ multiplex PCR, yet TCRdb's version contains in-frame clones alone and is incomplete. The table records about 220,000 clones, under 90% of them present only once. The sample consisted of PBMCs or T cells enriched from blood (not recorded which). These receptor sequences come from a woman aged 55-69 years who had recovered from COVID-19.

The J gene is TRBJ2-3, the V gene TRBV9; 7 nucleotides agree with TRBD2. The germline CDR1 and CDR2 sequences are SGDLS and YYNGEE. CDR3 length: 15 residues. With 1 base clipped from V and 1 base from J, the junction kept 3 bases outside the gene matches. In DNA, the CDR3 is TGTGCCAGCAGCGTATTACGGGGGGGCACAGATACGCAGTATTTT. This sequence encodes CASSVLRGGTDTQYF.

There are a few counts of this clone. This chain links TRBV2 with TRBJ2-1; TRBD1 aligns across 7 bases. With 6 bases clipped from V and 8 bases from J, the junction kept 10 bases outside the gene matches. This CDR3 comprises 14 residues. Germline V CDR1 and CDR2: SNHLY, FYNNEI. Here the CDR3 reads CASSPPGQSYEQFF. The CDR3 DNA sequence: TGTGCCAGCAGCCCCCCGGGACAGTCCTATGAGCAGTTCTTC.